Listed here is a single T cell receptor (beta chain). Germline V CDR1 and CDR2: LNHDA, SQIVND (reference sequence). CDR3 size: 13 residues. V was trimmed by 5 bases and J by 3 bases, leaving 11 bases between them. This specimen belongs to a study of cytomegalovirus exposure and HLA in healthy donors. Clones were read by immunoSEQ multiplex PCR, and TCRdb kept only the in-frame ones, dropping some. The sample records tens of thousands of clones, over 80% being singletons. This sequence was found in a young man in good health and CMV-seronegative. V gene TRBV19 combines with J gene TRBJ2-7; possibly TRBD2 for D (6 bases). The source material was PBMCs. The CDR3 loop reads CASSPGDFYEQYF. In DNA, the CDR3 is TGTGCCAGTAGTCCGGGGGACTTCTACGAGCAGTACTTC.